Listed below are T cell receptor beta chains from one sample, sequenced in a study of control samples from healthy donors and cancer patients. Using immunoSEQ multiplex PCR, the repertoire was profiled, and TCRdb retains in-frame clones only, with some absent. This table has under 450,000 clones, approximately 92% appearing once. Material: PBMCs. Every receptor here comes from a man aged 40-50 years with head and neck cancer. The CDR3 runs from the conserved cysteine through the conserved F or W. The order of the fields is D gene, clone size, J gene, V gene, CDR3 DNA, CDR3 protein. D genes are given only for firm matches. The size of a clone is reported for some rows only, either as once, few or many, or as a class for expanded clones.

d_call: .
clone_size: .
j_call: TRBJ2-1
v_call: TRBV18
cdr3_nt: TGTGCCAGCTCACGGCAGGGAAGGGGTGATGAGCAGTTCTTC
cdr3_aa: CASSRQGRGDEQFF

d_call: TRBD1
clone_size: .
j_call: TRBJ2-2
v_call: TRBV6-5
cdr3_nt: TGTGCCAGCAGTCGACAGGGGGCACACACCGGGGAGCTGTTTTTT
cdr3_aa: CASSRQGAHTGELFF

d_call: .
clone_size: .
j_call: TRBJ1-5
v_call: TRBV27
cdr3_nt: TGTGCCAGCAGCCGAAGCAGCGGCAATCAGCCCCAGCATTTT
cdr3_aa: CASSRSSGNQPQHF

d_call: .
clone_size: .
j_call: TRBJ1-4
v_call: TRBV28
cdr3_nt: TGTGCCAGCAGTTTATGGGGGGGGATGAGTGAAAAACTGTTTTTT
cdr3_aa: CASSLWGGMSEKLFF

d_call: .
clone_size: .
j_call: TRBJ2-3
v_call: TRBV24-1
cdr3_nt: TGTGCCACCAGTGACCCCGCATTCCGACCAGATACGCAGTATTTT
cdr3_aa: CATSDPAFRPDTQYF

d_call: .
clone_size: .
j_call: TRBJ2-6
v_call: TRBV5-1
cdr3_nt: TGCGCCAGCAGCTTGGAGGCAGGGTTGTCTGCTGGGGCCAACGTCCTGACTTTC
cdr3_aa: CASSLEAGLSAGANVLTF

d_call: .
clone_size: .
j_call: TRBJ1-1
v_call: TRBV28
cdr3_nt: TGTGCCAGCAGTTTTCGGACAACGAACACTGAAGCTTTCTTT
cdr3_aa: CASSFRTTNTEAFF

d_call: .
clone_size: .
j_call: TRBJ2-3
v_call: TRBV6-2/TRBV6-3
cdr3_nt: TGTGCCAGCAGTTACCCCTTCGGCGGGGGCCGGACAGATACGCAGTATTTT
cdr3_aa: CASSYPFGGGRTDTQYF

d_call: TRBD2
clone_size: .
j_call: TRBJ2-7
v_call: TRBV19
cdr3_nt: TGTGCCAGTAGTCAGACTAGCAGCAGCTCCTACGAGCAGTACTTC
cdr3_aa: CASSQTSSSSYEQYF

d_call: .
clone_size: .
j_call: TRBJ2-5
v_call: TRBV3-1/TRBV3-2
cdr3_nt: TGTGCCAGCAGCCAAGACACAGGGCCCCAAGAGACCCAGTACTTC
cdr3_aa: CASSQDTGPQETQYF

d_call: .
clone_size: .
j_call: TRBJ1-6
v_call: TRBV30
cdr3_nt: TGTGCCTGGAGTGGACAGTCTAGCCCTAATTCACCCCTCCACTTT
cdr3_aa: CAWSGQSSPNSPLHF

d_call: TRBD1
clone_size: once
j_call: TRBJ1-4
v_call: TRBV28
cdr3_nt: TGTGCCAGCAGGGGACAGGGGTTGGCGGAAAAACTGTTTTTT
cdr3_aa: CASRGQGLAEKLFF

d_call: .
clone_size: .
j_call: TRBJ2-5
v_call: TRBV11-1
cdr3_nt: TGTGCCAGCAGCACCGGGACCCAGGGGGAGACCCAGTACTTC
cdr3_aa: CASSTGTQGETQYF

d_call: .
clone_size: few
j_call: TRBJ2-6
v_call: TRBV4-3
cdr3_nt: TGCGCCAGCAGCCAGGAAGGGGGTTCTGGGGCCAACGTCCTGACTTTC
cdr3_aa: CASSQEGGSGANVLTF

d_call: .
clone_size: .
j_call: TRBJ1-1
v_call: TRBV5-6
cdr3_nt: TGTGCCAGCAGCTTGGGTGGTTCCGCCATAGGCACTGAAGCTTTCTTT
cdr3_aa: CASSLGGSAIGTEAFF

d_call: TRBD1
clone_size: .
j_call: TRBJ1-4
v_call: TRBV9
cdr3_nt: TGTGCCAGCAGCGTAGGACAGGGGCGACTTCCAACTAATGAAAAACTGTTTTTT
cdr3_aa: CASSVGQGRLPTNEKLFF

d_call: TRBD2
clone_size: .
j_call: TRBJ2-7
v_call: TRBV7-6
cdr3_nt: TGTGCCAGCAGCCCTCTGACTAGCGGGACCTACGAGCAGTACTTC
cdr3_aa: CASSPLTSGTYEQYF

d_call: .
clone_size: .
j_call: TRBJ1-5
v_call: TRBV30
cdr3_nt: TGTGCCTGGCGATCGAGGGTAGGCCCCCAGCATTTT
cdr3_aa: CAWRSRVGPQHF

d_call: .
clone_size: .
j_call: TRBJ1-1
v_call: TRBV11-2
cdr3_nt: TGTGCCAGCAGCATACCAGTGGGAGGGAAGGGCACTGAAGCTTTCTTT
cdr3_aa: CASSIPVGGKGTEAFF

d_call: TRBD1
clone_size: .
j_call: TRBJ1-2
v_call: TRBV24-1
cdr3_nt: TGTGCCACCAGTGCGGGACAGGTTGGCTATGGCTACACCTTC
cdr3_aa: CATSAGQVGYGYTF

d_call: .
clone_size: .
j_call: TRBJ2-3
v_call: TRBV30
cdr3_nt: TGTGCCTGGAGTGGGACTTTCTCCACAGATACGCAGTATTTT
cdr3_aa: CAWSGTFSTDTQYF

d_call: TRBD2
clone_size: .
j_call: TRBJ2-1
v_call: TRBV19
cdr3_nt: TGTGCCAGTAGTCTGCCTAGCGGGAGTTATTTCAATGAGCAGTTCTTC
cdr3_aa: CASSLPSGSYFNEQFF

d_call: TRBD1
clone_size: many
j_call: TRBJ2-7
v_call: TRBV7-9
cdr3_nt: TGTGCCAGCAGCCCGGGACAGGGGTACGAGCAGTACTTC
cdr3_aa: CASSPGQGYEQYF

d_call: .
clone_size: .
j_call: TRBJ1-1
v_call: TRBV12-3/TRBV12-4
cdr3_nt: TGTGCCAGCAGCCTAAGCTTCGTCGAAGCTTTCTTT
cdr3_aa: CASSLSFVEAFF

d_call: .
clone_size: .
j_call: TRBJ2-7
v_call: TRBV5-1
cdr3_nt: TGCGCCAGCAGGGACAGGGAGGGACCCTACGAGCAGTACTTC
cdr3_aa: CASRDREGPYEQYF

d_call: TRBD2
clone_size: .
j_call: TRBJ2-1
v_call: TRBV5-1
cdr3_nt: TGCGCCAGCAGCGCCGGGACTAGCGGGAGGGCCGGGGAGCAGTTCTTC
cdr3_aa: CASSAGTSGRAGEQFF

d_call: TRBD2
clone_size: .
j_call: TRBJ2-7
v_call: TRBV3-1/TRBV3-2
cdr3_nt: TGTGCCAGCAGCCAAGTTCCCAGCGGGGGGGGCTACGAGCAGTACTTC
cdr3_aa: CASSQVPSGGGYEQYF

d_call: .
clone_size: .
j_call: TRBJ1-1
v_call: TRBV18
cdr3_nt: TGTGCCAGCTCACCTGATCCTCTTATGAACACTGAAGCTTTCTTT
cdr3_aa: CASSPDPLMNTEAFF

d_call: .
clone_size: .
j_call: TRBJ1-1
v_call: TRBV5-1
cdr3_nt: TGCGCCAGCAGCTTGGTCCCCTCGCTCACTGAAGCTTTCTTT
cdr3_aa: CASSLVPSLTEAFF

d_call: .
clone_size: .
j_call: TRBJ1-5
v_call: TRBV12-3/TRBV12-4
cdr3_nt: TGTGCCAGCAGTTTAGGTCAAGATCAGCCCCAGCATTTT
cdr3_aa: CASSLGQDQPQHF

d_call: .
clone_size: .
j_call: TRBJ2-3
v_call: TRBV11-3
cdr3_nt: TGTGCCAGCAGCTTATCCCGGGGGTCAGATACGCAGTATTTT
cdr3_aa: CASSLSRGSDTQYF

d_call: .
clone_size: .
j_call: TRBJ2-5
v_call: TRBV24-1
cdr3_nt: TGTGCCACCAGTGACAGGACTCTACAAGAGACCCAGTACTTC
cdr3_aa: CATSDRTLQETQYF

d_call: .
clone_size: .
j_call: TRBJ1-6
v_call: TRBV12-3/TRBV12-4
cdr3_nt: TGTGCCAGCAGTCGACTCTATAATTCACCCCTCCACTTT
cdr3_aa: CASSRLYNSPLHF

d_call: .
clone_size: .
j_call: TRBJ2-1
v_call: TRBV7-9
cdr3_nt: TGTGCCAGCAGCTTACAGAATTCTCTCGACAATGAGCAGTTCTTC
cdr3_aa: CASSLQNSLDNEQFF

d_call: .
clone_size: .
j_call: TRBJ1-6
v_call: TRBV5-1
cdr3_nt: TGCGCCAGCAGCTTGGGGCGGGGCTGGGGTTCACCCCTCCACTTT
cdr3_aa: CASSLGRGWGSPLHF

d_call: TRBD1
clone_size: once
j_call: TRBJ1-2
v_call: TRBV7-9
cdr3_nt: TGTGCCAGCAGCCCGGGACAGGGGGACTATGGCTACACCTTC
cdr3_aa: CASSPGQGDYGYTF

d_call: TRBD2
clone_size: .
j_call: TRBJ2-7
v_call: TRBV11-2
cdr3_nt: TGTGCCAGCAGCTTACAAAGGGGCGGGGGGACGGCCTACGAGCAGTACTTC
cdr3_aa: CASSLQRGGGTAYEQYF

d_call: TRBD2
clone_size: .
j_call: TRBJ2-1
v_call: TRBV2
cdr3_nt: TGTGCCAGCAGCCCCCCGGGGGGGGTCTTC
cdr3_aa: CASSPPGGVF

d_call: .
clone_size: .
j_call: TRBJ2-5
v_call: TRBV18
cdr3_nt: TGTGCCAGCTCATCGAGGGTGCGGGAGACCCAGTACTTC
cdr3_aa: CASSSRVRETQYF

d_call: .
clone_size: .
j_call: TRBJ1-5
v_call: TRBV9
cdr3_nt: TGTGCCAGCAGCGCTCGACGGGACAATCAGCCCCAGCATTTT
cdr3_aa: CASSARRDNQPQHF

d_call: TRBD1
clone_size: .
j_call: TRBJ2-7
v_call: TRBV30
cdr3_nt: TGTGCCTGGAGTGTAAAAGACAGGGGCTACTCCTACGAGCAGTACTTC
cdr3_aa: CAWSVKDRGYSYEQYF

d_call: .
clone_size: once
j_call: TRBJ2-7
v_call: TRBV5-4
cdr3_nt: TGTGCCAGCAGCTTGGCAGATACCTACTACGAGCAGTACTTC
cdr3_aa: CASSLADTYYEQYF

d_call: TRBD2
clone_size: .
j_call: TRBJ2-7
v_call: TRBV7-2
cdr3_nt: TGTGCCAGCAGCCCTCTAGGCCTAGCGGGGCCCGCTAGAGAGCAGTACTTC
cdr3_aa: CASSPLGLAGPAREQYF

d_call: .
clone_size: .
j_call: TRBJ1-2
v_call: TRBV7-9
cdr3_nt: TGTGCCAGCAGCCGGACTGGACAGTTCTCTAACTATGGCTACACCTTC
cdr3_aa: CASSRTGQFSNYGYTF

d_call: .
clone_size: .
j_call: TRBJ2-1
v_call: TRBV10-2
cdr3_nt: TGCGCCAGCAGTGAAGGCGGGACCCACAATGAGCAGTTCTTC
cdr3_aa: CASSEGGTHNEQFF

d_call: .
clone_size: .
j_call: TRBJ1-1
v_call: TRBV10-1
cdr3_nt: TGCGCCAGCAGTAAGACAGACGGGGGTGGTAACACTGAAGCTTTCTTT
cdr3_aa: CASSKTDGGGNTEAFF

d_call: TRBD1
clone_size: .
j_call: TRBJ1-2
v_call: TRBV2
cdr3_nt: TGTGCCAGCACATCCCCCGGGACAGGGTATGGCTACACCTTC
cdr3_aa: CASTSPGTGYGYTF

d_call: .
clone_size: .
j_call: TRBJ1-6
v_call: TRBV5-1
cdr3_nt: TGCGCCAGCAGCCTCCGCGGGGCAGGATCACCCCTCCACTTT
cdr3_aa: CASSLRGAGSPLHF

d_call: .
clone_size: .
j_call: TRBJ2-7
v_call: TRBV10-3
cdr3_nt: TGTGCCATCAGTCCCTTAGGGGCAGGCTACGAGCAGTACTTC
cdr3_aa: CAISPLGAGYEQYF

d_call: TRBD2
clone_size: once
j_call: TRBJ2-5
v_call: TRBV2
cdr3_nt: TGTGCCACCAAGGGGCGGGGGGGCCTCGAGACCCAGTACTTC
cdr3_aa: CATKGRGGLETQYF

d_call: TRBD1
clone_size: .
j_call: TRBJ1-4
v_call: TRBV6-1
cdr3_nt: TGTGCCAGCAGTGAATCTAGGACAGGGACGGAAAAACTGTTTTTT
cdr3_aa: CASSESRTGTEKLFF

d_call: TRBD1
clone_size: .
j_call: TRBJ1-2
v_call: TRBV5-1
cdr3_nt: TGCGCCAGCAGCACCGGGACAGGGGGAGCAGGCTACACCTTC
cdr3_aa: CASSTGTGGAGYTF

d_call: .
clone_size: .
j_call: TRBJ2-3
v_call: TRBV9
cdr3_nt: TGTGCCAGCAGCGGCCTCTCAGGGGTAGGCACAGATACGCAGTATTTT
cdr3_aa: CASSGLSGVGTDTQYF

d_call: TRBD1
clone_size: .
j_call: TRBJ2-7
v_call: TRBV28
cdr3_nt: TGTGCCAGCAGTCCGACGGGACAGGGGTCCCACGAGCAGTACTTC
cdr3_aa: CASSPTGQGSHEQYF

d_call: .
clone_size: once
j_call: TRBJ1-5
v_call: TRBV25-1
cdr3_nt: TGTGCCAGCAGTGAATCGTTCGGCAATCAGCCCCAGCATTTT
cdr3_aa: CASSESFGNQPQHF

d_call: .
clone_size: .
j_call: TRBJ2-4
v_call: TRBV30
cdr3_nt: TGTGCCTGGGAGAGGGACACCAAAAACATTCAGTACTTC
cdr3_aa: CAWERDTKNIQYF

d_call: .
clone_size: .
j_call: TRBJ1-5
v_call: TRBV5-4
cdr3_nt: TGTGCCAGCAGCTTGGACGGCAGGGATAATCAGCCCCAGCATTTT
cdr3_aa: CASSLDGRDNQPQHF

d_call: .
clone_size: .
j_call: TRBJ2-1
v_call: TRBV19
cdr3_nt: TGTGCCAGTAGCGCCGACAGCCGATCCTACAATGAGCAGTTCTTC
cdr3_aa: CASSADSRSYNEQFF

d_call: .
clone_size: .
j_call: TRBJ1-1
v_call: TRBV5-1
cdr3_nt: TGCGCCAGCAGCACGGGCACCGAGAACACTGAAGCTTTCTTT
cdr3_aa: CASSTGTENTEAFF

d_call: .
clone_size: .
j_call: TRBJ1-1
v_call: TRBV28
cdr3_nt: TGTGCCAGCATCACTCAGTTTCCGAACACTGAAGCTTTCTTT
cdr3_aa: CASITQFPNTEAFF